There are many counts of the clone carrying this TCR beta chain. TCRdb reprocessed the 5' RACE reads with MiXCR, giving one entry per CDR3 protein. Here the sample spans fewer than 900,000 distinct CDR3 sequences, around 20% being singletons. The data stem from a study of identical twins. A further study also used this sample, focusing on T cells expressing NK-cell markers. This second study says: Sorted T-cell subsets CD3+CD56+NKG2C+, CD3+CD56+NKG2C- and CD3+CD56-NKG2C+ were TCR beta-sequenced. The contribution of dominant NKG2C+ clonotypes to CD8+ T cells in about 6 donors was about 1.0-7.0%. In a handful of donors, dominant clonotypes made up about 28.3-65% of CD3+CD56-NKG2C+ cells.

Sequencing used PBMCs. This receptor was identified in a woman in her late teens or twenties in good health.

In DNA form, the CDR3 reads TGCAGTGCTACTGGACTAGCGGGAGTAGGTTACAATGAGCAGTTCTTC. Its translation is CSATGLAGVGYNEQFF. V and J are TRBV20-1 and TRBJ2-1; the match to TRBD2 covers 13 bases. Trimming removed 4 bases from V and 4 bases from J; junction bases left unmatched: 7. Germline CDR1 is DFQATT and CDR2 is SNEGSKA (reference sequence). There are 16 residues in the CDR3.